This T cell receptor beta chain was sequenced during a study of shared T cell receptors in the human thymus. Assay used: immunoSEQ multiplex PCR; TCRdb lists only in-frame clones, some missing. The repertoire consists of roughly 550,000 clones, with 78% occurring once and the leading ten covering 0.013%. This CDR3 comprises 15 residues. With 3 bases clipped from V and 5 bases from J, the junction kept 5 bases outside the gene matches. Germline V lookup: CDR1 MGHRA, CDR2 YSYEKL. These data were likewise used in another study, on human thymus T cells. That investigation notes: Thymic and blood repertoires appeared to display a bias in their usage of V and J genes.

The sequenced material came from thymocytes. The chain is built from TRBV4-1 and TRBJ2-7; 12 bases map to TRBD2. This TCR came from a boy younger than two with a congenital heart defect. CDR3 DNA: TGCGCCAGCAGCCACCAGGGACTAGCGGGCGACGAGCAGTACTTC. Protein: CASSHQGLAGDEQYF.